This T cell receptor (beta chain) was identified in a study of regulatory T cells in long-lasting Graves disease. Construction of TCR beta libraries relied on iRepertoire HTBI primers and on Arm-PCR targeting CDR3 regions. One entry per CDR3 protein results from TCRdb running MiXCR on the multiplex PCR reads. The sample contains 450,000 or so distinct CDR3 sequences, 20% to 25% of which appear only once. The CDR3 totals 18 residues. V lost 5 bases and J 4 bases, leaving 27 bases between the germline ends. Germline-derived CDR1 and CDR2 are MNHEY and SMNVEV (reference sequence). Sample time point: persistent/refractory GD, antithyroid drugs over 5 years with positive TRAb. With RNA extracted from PBMCs as input, the TCR library was made. This clonotype showed up just a few times.

The sequences come from peripheral blood mononuclear cells (PBMCs), collected when the disease was refractory, from a patient treated with antithyroid drugs. The chain links TRBV27 to TRBJ2-7; the D is unclear. This TCR derives from a female donor with Graves disease. The CDR3 region is CASSPDPAPLLGFYEQYF. CDR3 DNA sequence: TGTGCCAGCAGTCCCGATCCCGCTCCATTACTCGGGTTTTACGAGCAGTACTTC.